These 20 T cell receptor beta chains share one sample of origin, sequenced in a study of blood T cell repertoires in COVID-19. Using immunoSEQ multiplex PCR, the repertoire was profiled, and TCRdb retains in-frame clones only, with some absent. The table includes around 500,000 clones, approximately 85% detected once. What was sequenced was peripheral blood. The receptors were gathered from a human donor in a cohort sampled during active COVID-19.

This chain connects TRBV2 to TRBJ2-1; 14 nucleotides agree with TRBD2. Germline CDR1 SNHLY, CDR2 FYNNEI. V gave up 4 bases and J gave up 7 bases; unmatched junction bases: 3. The length of the CDR3 is 15 residues. CDR3: CASSGGLAGVNEQFF. The CDR3 region has the DNA TGTGCCAGCAGTGGGGGACTAGCGGGAGTTAATGAGCAGTTCTTC. Based on the CDR3 plus reference TRBV2 and TRBJ2-1, the full variable domain is EPEVTQTPSHQVTQMGQEVILRCVPISNHLYFYWYRQILGQKVEFLVSFYNNEISEKSEIFDDQFSVERPDGSNFTLKIRSTKLEDSAMYFCASSGGLAGVNEQFFGPGTRLTVL.

The CDR3 nucleotides read TGTGCCAGCTCACGACAGGGTAATAGGGCAGATACGCAGTATTTT. As protein: CASSRQGNRADTQYF. The rearrangement joins TRBV18 to TRBJ2-3, with 7 bases identical to TRBD1. The CDR3 is made up of 15 amino acids. V lost 4 bases and J lost 4; bases outside the gene matches: 8. The germline gives CDR1 KGHSH, CDR2 LQKENI.

This clone was detected only a few times. J is TRBJ1-2 and V is TRBV28; no firm D call. V was trimmed by 3 bases and J by 4 bases, leaving 15 bases between them. The CDR3 is 15 residues long. From germline, CDR1 is MDHEN and CDR2 SYDVKM. CDR3 region: CASSFTAISGYGYTF. In nucleotides, the CDR3 is TGTGCCAGCAGTTTTACCGCTATCTCCGGCTATGGCTACACCTTC.

The chain is built from TRBV4-3 and TRBJ2-1; TRBD2 might be the D (5 bases). Germline CDR1 reads LGHNA; CDR2 reads YSLEER. This CDR3 has 18 residues. Trimming removed 0 bases at V and 4 bases at J, with 19 bases between. CDR3: CASSQDLLQARGYNEQFF. CDR3 in DNA: TGCGCCAGCAGCCAAGATCTCTTACAAGCCCGAGGGTACAATGAGCAGTTCTTC.

This sequence joins TRBV7-8 and TRBJ1-6, with 10 positions matching TRBD1. The CDR3 covers 15 residues. Germline V gene data show CDR1 as SGHVS and CDR2 as FQNEAQ. V lost 2 bases, J lost 9 bases, and 4 bases stayed unmatched. As DNA, the CDR3 is TGTGCCAGCAGCTTATCGGGACAGGGGCGTTCACCCCTCCACTTT. It is translated as CASSLSGQGRSPLHF.

The gene calls are TRBV7-9 and TRBJ1-2; the D is unclear. CDR1 and CDR2 (germline): SEHNR, FQNEAQ (reference sequence). V dropped 2 bases and J dropped 6 bases, with 10 bases sitting between them. CDR3 length: 13 amino acids. Written as DNA, the CDR3 is TGTGCCAGCAGCTTATCTCCCGGGGATGGCTACACCTTC. This sequence encodes CASSLSPGDGYTF. The entire variable domain, with the rest obtained from reference TRBV7-9 and TRBJ1-2, is as follows: DTGVSQNPRHKITKRGQNVTFRCDPISEHNRLYWYRQTLGQGPEFLTYFQNEAQLEKSRLLSDRFSAERPKGSFSTLEIQRTEQGDSAMYLCASSLSPGDGYTFGSGTRLTVV.

This sequence joins TRBV6-2 or TRBV6-3 and TRBJ1-1; D not resolved. The CDR3 runs to 12 residues. Trimming left V 3 bases short and J 8 bases short, with 10 bases between. Germline lookup yields CDR1 MNHEY and CDR2 SVGEGT. The CDR3 bases are TGTGCCAGCAGTTATTCTTTCAGGGAAGCTTTCTTT. Residues: CASSYSFREAFF.

This chain links TRBV4-3 with TRBJ1-4; perhaps TRBD1 as D (5 bases). The CDR3 length is 17 residues. Per the germline V gene, CDR1 is LGHNA and CDR2 is YSLEER. The V and J ends lost 0 bases and 4 bases respectively, with 15 bases between them. Written as DNA, the CDR3 is TGCGCCAGCAGCCAAGAGGGATCGGGGAGGGGTAATGAAAAACTGTTTTTT. It is translated as CASSQEGSGRGNEKLFF.

The rearrangement uses TRBV19 and TRBJ2-2, with D perhaps matching TRBD1 (6 bases). Germline V gene sequence: CDR1 LNHDA, CDR2 SQIVND (reference sequence). The CDR3 covers 16 residues. With 9 bases removed from V and 2 bases from J, the gap between germline ends came to 19 bases. DNA for the CDR3: TGTGCCAGCAGCCTGACAGGCCGAGTCAACACCGGGGAGCTGTTTTTT. Its translation: CASSLTGRVNTGELFF.

The chain carries TRBV19 and TRBJ1-1, with 7 bases matching TRBD1. V gave up 3 bases and J gave up 10 bases; unmatched junction bases: 8. Looked up from germline, CDR1 is LNHDA and CDR2 is SQIVND (reference sequence). The CDR3 runs to 13 residues. CDR3 in amino acids: CASSIRQGGVAFF. DNA for the CDR3: TGTGCCAGTAGTATCCGACAGGGAGGCGTAGCTTTCTTT.

This CDR3 is CASSPRGGTGSLYEQYF. The CDR3, as DNA: TGTGCCAGCAGTCCCCGCGGGGGGACAGGGTCACTATACGAGCAGTACTTC. The chain carries TRBV6-6 and TRBJ2-7, with D possibly TRBD1 on 9 matching bases. The CDR3 is 17 residues long. Trimming removed 5 bases from V and 4 bases from J, with 24 bases in between. Germline CDR1 reads MNHNY; CDR2 reads SVGAGI (reference sequence).

CDR3 coding DNA: TGTGCCAGCAGTTACGTCCGACAGGGCACCGGGGAGCTGTTTTTT. Its protein product is CASSYVRQGTGELFF. The chain uses TRBV6-5 and TRBJ2-2; 7 bases are shared with TRBD1. This CDR3 has 15 amino acids. The ends lost 2 bases at V and 4 bases at J; junction bases unmatched: 4. Per the germline V gene, CDR1 is MNHEY and CDR2 is SVGAGI.

The gene calls are TRBV25-1 and TRBJ1-4; no firm D call. The CDR3 extends over 14 amino acids. The V and J ends lost 0 bases and 8 bases respectively, with 10 bases between them. Germline CDR1 and CDR2: MGHDK and SYGVNS. The CDR3 DNA is TGTGCCAGCAGTGAATATAGAGGAACGGAAAAACTGTTTTTT. Encoded protein: CASSEYRGTEKLFF.

The rearrangement joins TRBV6-6 to TRBJ1-1, with D maybe TRBD1 (6 bases). With 11 bases removed from V and 0 bases from J, the gap between germline ends came to 10 bases. Per the germline V gene, CDR1 is MNHNY and CDR2 is SVGAGI (reference sequence). CDR3 size: 12 residues. In DNA form, the CDR3 reads TGTGCCGGAAGGACAGTGAACACTGAAGCTTTCTTT. This translates into CAGRTVNTEAFF.

This chain connects TRBV27 to TRBJ2-7; the D gene is possibly TRBD2 (6 bases). The germline gives CDR1 MNHEY, CDR2 SMNVEV (reference sequence). The CDR3 consists of 12 residues. V lost 6 bases to trimming and J lost 6 bases, with 12 bases between them. The CDR3: CASRGGRGEQYF. The CDR3 coding sequence is TGTGCCAGCAGGGGGGGAAGGGGCGAGCAGTACTTC.

The V gene is TRBV19, the J gene TRBJ1-2, with D uncertain. V was clipped by 4 bases and J by 4 bases, with 10 bases between them. The germline V gene encodes CDR1 LNHDA and CDR2 SQIVND (reference sequence). CDR3 length: 13 amino acids. The CDR3: CASSRATTYGYTF. The CDR3 DNA sequence: TGTGCCAGTAGTAGGGCTACCACCTATGGCTACACCTTC.

The chain has TRBV12-3 or TRBV12-4 and TRBJ2-5; maybe TRBD2 (6 bases). The CDR3 contains 12 residues. V was cut by 10 bases and J by 5 bases, with 14 bases left in between. CDR3 protein: CATGGGWETQYF. In DNA, the CDR3 is TGTGCCACCGGTGGGGGGTGGGAGACCCAGTACTTC.

This clone was seen a handful of times. This chain links TRBV29-1 with TRBJ1-1, with D tentatively TRBD1 (5 bases). Germline V gene lookup returns CDR1 SQVTM and CDR2 ANQGSEA. V gave up 3 bases and J gave up 4 bases, with 9 bases separating them. This CDR3 comprises 12 residues. The CDR3 protein is CSVDSQGTEAFF. The CDR3 DNA follows: TGCAGCGTTGATAGTCAGGGCACTGAAGCTTTCTTT. The full variable domain, its missing parts supplied by reference TRBV29-1 and TRBJ1-1, is SAVISQKPSRDICQRGTSLTIQCQVDSQVTMMFWYRQQPGQSLTLIATANQGSEATYESGFVIDKFPISRPNLTFSTLTVSNMSPEDSSIYLCSVDSQGTEAFFGQGTRLTVV.

This clone has a handful of counts. This chain connects TRBV30 to TRBJ2-1, with 10 bases matching TRBD2. Germline V gene lookup returns CDR1 GTSNPN and CDR2 SVGIG (reference sequence). V trimming: 3 bases; J trimming: 7 bases; junction bases outside the gene matches: 3. The CDR3 covers 13 residues. This CDR3 is CAWSASGRNEQFF. The CDR3, as DNA: TGTGCCTGGAGCGCTAGCGGGAGAAATGAGCAGTTCTTC.

The chain carries TRBV15 and TRBJ2-1, with 7 nucleotides matching TRBD2. CDR1 is LNHNV, CDR2 YYDKDF, per germline (reference sequence). V lost 3 bases to trimming and J lost 0 bases; unmatched junction nucleotides: 8. This CDR3 is 17 amino acids long. CDR3 loop: CATSRGPSGTSYNEQFF. CDR3 DNA: TGTGCCACCAGCAGGGGCCCGAGCGGGACCTCCTACAATGAGCAGTTCTTC.